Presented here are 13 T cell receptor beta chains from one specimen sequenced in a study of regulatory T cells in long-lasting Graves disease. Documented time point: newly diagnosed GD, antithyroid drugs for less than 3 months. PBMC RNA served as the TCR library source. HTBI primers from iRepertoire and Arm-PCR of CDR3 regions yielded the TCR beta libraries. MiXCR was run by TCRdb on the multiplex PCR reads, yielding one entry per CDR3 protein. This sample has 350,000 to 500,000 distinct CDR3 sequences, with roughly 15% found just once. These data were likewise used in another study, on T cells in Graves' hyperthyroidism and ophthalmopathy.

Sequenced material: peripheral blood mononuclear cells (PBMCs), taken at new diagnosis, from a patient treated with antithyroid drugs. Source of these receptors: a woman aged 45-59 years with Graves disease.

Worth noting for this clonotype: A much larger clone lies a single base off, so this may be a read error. The CDR3 sequence: CASSRYGDSNNEQLF. The DNA for the CDR3 is TGTGCCAGCAGCCGATATGGGGACAGTAACAATGAGCAGTTATTC. V gene TRBV7-3 combines with J gene TRBJ2-1, with 7 bases lining up with TRBD1. The V gene's germline CDR1 is SGHTA and CDR2 FQGTGA. The CDR3 sequence is 15 residues long.

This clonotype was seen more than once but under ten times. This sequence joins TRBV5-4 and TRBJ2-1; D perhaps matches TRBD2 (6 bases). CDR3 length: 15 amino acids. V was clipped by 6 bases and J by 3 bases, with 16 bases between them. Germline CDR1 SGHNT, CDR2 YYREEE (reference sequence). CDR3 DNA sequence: TGTGCCAGCAAGAGGCCGGACTATAACTACAATGAGCAGTTCTTC. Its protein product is CASKRPDYNYNEQFF.

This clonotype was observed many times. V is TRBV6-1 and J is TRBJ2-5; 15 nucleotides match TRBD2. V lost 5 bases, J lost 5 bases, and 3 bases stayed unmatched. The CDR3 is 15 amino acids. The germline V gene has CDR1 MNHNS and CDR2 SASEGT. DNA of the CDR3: TGTGCCAGCAGTCCGGGACTAGCGGGAGGTGAGACCCAGTACTTC. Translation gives CASSPGLAGGETQYF.

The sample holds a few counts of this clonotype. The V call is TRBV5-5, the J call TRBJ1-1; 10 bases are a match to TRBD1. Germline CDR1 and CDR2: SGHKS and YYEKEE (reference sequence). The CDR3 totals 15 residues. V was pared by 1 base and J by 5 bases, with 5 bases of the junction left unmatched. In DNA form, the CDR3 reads TGTGCCAGCAGCTTGTATCCGGGACAGGGGACTGAAGCTTTCTTT. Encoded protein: CASSLYPGQGTEAFF.

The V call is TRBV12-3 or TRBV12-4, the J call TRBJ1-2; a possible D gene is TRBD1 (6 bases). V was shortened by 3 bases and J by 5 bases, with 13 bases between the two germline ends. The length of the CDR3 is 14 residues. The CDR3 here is CASSLGRGGYGYTF. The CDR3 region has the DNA TGTGCCAGCAGTTTGGGCAGGGGAGGATATGGCTACACCTTC.

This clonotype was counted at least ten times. This chain's CDR3 is CATSTRGSRDTQYF. The CDR3 DNA reads TGTGCCACCAGCACTAGGGGGTCAAGAGATACGCAGTATTTT. This chain uses TRBV24-1 with TRBJ2-3, with D tentatively TRBD1 (6 bases). V dropped 7 bases and J dropped 5 bases, with 15 bases sitting between them. This CDR3 comprises 14 residues. Looked up from germline, CDR1 is KGHDR and CDR2 is SFDVKD.

This CDR3 is CASSPRQPHTETQYF. Written as DNA, the CDR3 is TGCGCCAGCAGCCCCAGACAGCCCCACACGGAGACCCAGTACTTC. The chain joins TRBV5-1 to TRBJ2-3, with a weak D call TRBD1 (5 bases). The J call may be mistaken, given a closer DNA end match to TRBJ2-5. The CDR3 length is 15 residues. Germline V lookup: CDR1 SGHRS, CDR2 YFSETQ.

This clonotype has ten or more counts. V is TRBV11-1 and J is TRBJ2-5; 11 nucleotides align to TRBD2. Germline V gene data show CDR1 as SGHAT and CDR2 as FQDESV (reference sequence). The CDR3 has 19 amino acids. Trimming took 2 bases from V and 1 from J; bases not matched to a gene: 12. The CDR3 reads CASSLMALAGGATQETQYF. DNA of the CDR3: TGTGCCAGCAGCTTAATGGCGCTAGCGGGAGGAGCCACCCAAGAGACCCAGTACTTC.

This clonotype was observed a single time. The chain's CDR3 is CASSATGGHQPQHF. CDR3 DNA: TGTGCCAGCAGTGCGACAGGCGGCCATCAGCCCCAGCATTTT. J is TRBJ1-5 and V is TRBV2; maybe TRBD1 (6 bases). The CDR3 totals 14 residues. Germline V gene data show CDR1 as SNHLY and CDR2 as FYNNEI. The germline V and J ends were trimmed by 4 bases and 5 bases, with 12 bases remaining between them. The whole variable domain, filled in from reference TRBV2 and TRBJ1-5, reads EPEVTQTPSHQVTQMGQEVILRCVPISNHLYFYWYRQILGQKVEFLVSFYNNEISEKSEIFDDQFSVERPDGSNFTLKIRSTKLEDSAMYFCASSATGGHQPQHFGDGTRLSIL.

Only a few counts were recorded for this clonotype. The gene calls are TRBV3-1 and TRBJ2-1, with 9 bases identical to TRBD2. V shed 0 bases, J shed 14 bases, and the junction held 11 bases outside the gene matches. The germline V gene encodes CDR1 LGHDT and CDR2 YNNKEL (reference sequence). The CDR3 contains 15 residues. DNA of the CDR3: TGTGCCAGCAGCCAAGATTATAGCGGGAGTTTTAGTGAGTTCTTC. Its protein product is CASSQDYSGSFSEFF.

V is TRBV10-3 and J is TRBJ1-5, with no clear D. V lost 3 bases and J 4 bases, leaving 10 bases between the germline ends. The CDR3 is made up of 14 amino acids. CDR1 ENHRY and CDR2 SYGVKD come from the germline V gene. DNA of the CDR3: TGTGCCATCAGTGATCCGGGTTGGAATCAGCCCCAGCATTTT. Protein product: CAISDPGWNQPQHF.

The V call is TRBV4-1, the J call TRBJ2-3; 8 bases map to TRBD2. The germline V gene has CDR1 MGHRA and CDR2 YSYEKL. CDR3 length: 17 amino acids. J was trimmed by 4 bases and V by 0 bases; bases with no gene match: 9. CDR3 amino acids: CASSQDIQREWADTQYF. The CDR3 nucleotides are TGCGCCAGCAGCCAAGATATCCAGCGGGAGTGGGCAGATACGCAGTATTTT.

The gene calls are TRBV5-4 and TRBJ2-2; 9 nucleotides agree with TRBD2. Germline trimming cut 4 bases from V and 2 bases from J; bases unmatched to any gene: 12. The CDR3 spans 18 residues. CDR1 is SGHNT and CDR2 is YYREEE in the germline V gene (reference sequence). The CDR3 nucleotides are TGTGCCAGCAGCCAAGGTGCGGGAGGGCCCCCAAACACCGGGGAGCTGTTTTTT. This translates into CASSQGAGGPPNTGELFF.